Here is one T cell receptor beta chain with its context. These data are taken from a study of blood T cell repertoires in COVID-19. Libraries were prepared by immunoSEQ multiplex PCR; TCRdb keeps only in-frame clonotypes and omits some of them. Of fewer than 350,000 clones detected, approximately 90% appear once; the ten largest clones hold around 2%. Germline V gene sequence: CDR1 LGHNA, CDR2 YSLEER. The CDR3 runs to 14 residues. V lost 4 bases to trimming and J lost 1 base, with 11 bases between them. This chain joins TRBV4-3 and TRBJ2-7, with D unclear. The clonotype was recovered from a woman aged 55 to 70 in a cohort exposed to, infected with or recovered from COVID-19 (not recorded which). What was sequenced was PBMCs or T cells enriched from blood (not recorded which). The CDR3 protein is CASSLGTDSYEQYF. DNA for the CDR3: TGCGCCAGCAGCCTCGGCACAGATTCCTACGAGCAGTACTTC.